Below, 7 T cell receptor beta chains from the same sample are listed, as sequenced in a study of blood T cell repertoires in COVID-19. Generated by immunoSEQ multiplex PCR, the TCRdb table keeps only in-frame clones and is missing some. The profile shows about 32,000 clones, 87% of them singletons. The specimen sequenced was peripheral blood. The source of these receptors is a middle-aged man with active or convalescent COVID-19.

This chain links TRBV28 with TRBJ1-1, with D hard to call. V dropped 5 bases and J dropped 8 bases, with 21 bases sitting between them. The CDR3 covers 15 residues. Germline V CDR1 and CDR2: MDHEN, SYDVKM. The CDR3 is CASSHLGLQWAEAFF. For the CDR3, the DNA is TGTGCCAGCAGTCATCTGGGCCTCCAGTGGGCCGAAGCTTTCTTT.

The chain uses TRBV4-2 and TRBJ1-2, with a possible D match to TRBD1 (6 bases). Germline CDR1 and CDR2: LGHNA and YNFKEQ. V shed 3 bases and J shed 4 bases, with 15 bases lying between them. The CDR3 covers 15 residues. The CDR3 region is CASSHLTGNRYGYTF. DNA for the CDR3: TGTGCCAGCAGCCACCTAACAGGGAATCGCTATGGCTACACCTTC.

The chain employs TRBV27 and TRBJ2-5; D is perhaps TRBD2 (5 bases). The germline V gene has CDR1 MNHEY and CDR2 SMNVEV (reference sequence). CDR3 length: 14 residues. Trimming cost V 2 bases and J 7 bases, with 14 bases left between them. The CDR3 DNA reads TGTGCCAGCAGTTTACGGACTGGAGAAGGGACCCAGTACTTC. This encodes CASSLRTGEGTQYF.

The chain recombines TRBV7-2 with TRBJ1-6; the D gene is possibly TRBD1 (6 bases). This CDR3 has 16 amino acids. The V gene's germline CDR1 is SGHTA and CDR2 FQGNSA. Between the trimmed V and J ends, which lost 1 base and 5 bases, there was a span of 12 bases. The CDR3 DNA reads TGTGCCAGCAGCTTAGGTCCGGACAGAGATAATTCACCCCTCCACTTT. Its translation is CASSLGPDRDNSPLHF.

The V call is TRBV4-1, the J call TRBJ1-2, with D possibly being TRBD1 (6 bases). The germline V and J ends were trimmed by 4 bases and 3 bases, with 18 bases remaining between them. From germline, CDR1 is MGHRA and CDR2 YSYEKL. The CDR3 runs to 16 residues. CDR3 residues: CASSRVPIGGDYGYTF. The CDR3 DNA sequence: TGCGCCAGCAGCCGAGTCCCGATAGGGGGGGACTATGGCTACACCTTC.

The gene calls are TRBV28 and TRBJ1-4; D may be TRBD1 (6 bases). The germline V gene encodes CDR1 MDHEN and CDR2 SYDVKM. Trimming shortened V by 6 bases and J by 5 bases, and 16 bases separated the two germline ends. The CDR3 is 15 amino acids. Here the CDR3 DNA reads TGTGCCAGCAGCCAATTAGAGGGGGGGAATGAAAAACTGTTTTTT. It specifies CASSQLEGGNEKLFF.

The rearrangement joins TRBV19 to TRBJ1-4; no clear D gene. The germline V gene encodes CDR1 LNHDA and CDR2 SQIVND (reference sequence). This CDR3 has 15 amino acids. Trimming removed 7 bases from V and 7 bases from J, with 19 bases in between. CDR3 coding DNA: TGTGCCAGTACTTCTCGGGGAGGCGTTGGTGAAAAACTGTTTTTT. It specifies CASTSRGGVGEKLFF.